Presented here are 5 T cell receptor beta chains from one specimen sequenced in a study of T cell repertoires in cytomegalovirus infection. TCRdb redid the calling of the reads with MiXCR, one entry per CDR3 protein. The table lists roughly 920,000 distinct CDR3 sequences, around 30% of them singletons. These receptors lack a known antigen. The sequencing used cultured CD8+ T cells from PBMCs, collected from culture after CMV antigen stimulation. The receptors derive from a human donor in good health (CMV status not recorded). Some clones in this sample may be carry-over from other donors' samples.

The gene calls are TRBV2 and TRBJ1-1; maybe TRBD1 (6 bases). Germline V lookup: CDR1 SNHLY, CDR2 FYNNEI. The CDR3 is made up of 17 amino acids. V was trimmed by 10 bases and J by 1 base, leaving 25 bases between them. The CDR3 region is CATVSSRPGGGNTEAFF. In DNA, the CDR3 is TGTGCCACCGTGTCCTCCCGGCCAGGAGGGGGGAACACTGAAGCTTTCTTT.

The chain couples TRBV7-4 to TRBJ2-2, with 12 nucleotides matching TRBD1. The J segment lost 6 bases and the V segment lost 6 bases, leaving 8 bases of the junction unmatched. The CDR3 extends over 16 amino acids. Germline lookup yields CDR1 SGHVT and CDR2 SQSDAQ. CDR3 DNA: TGTGCCAGCAGATCGACGGGACAGGGGGCGCCCGGGGAGCTGTTTTTT. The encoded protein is CASRSTGQGAPGELFF.

CDR3 in amino acids: CASSHLPTGLSSYEQYF. The CDR3 DNA follows: TGTGCCAGCAGTCACCTCCCGACGGGGCTGAGCTCCTACGAGCAGTACTTC. The J gene is TRBJ2-7, the V gene TRBV6-1; D may be TRBD1 or TRBD2 (5 bases each). The CDR3 runs 17 residues. Trimming took 5 bases from V and 0 from J, leaving 20 bases between them. The germline CDR1 and CDR2 sequences are MNHNS and SASEGT.

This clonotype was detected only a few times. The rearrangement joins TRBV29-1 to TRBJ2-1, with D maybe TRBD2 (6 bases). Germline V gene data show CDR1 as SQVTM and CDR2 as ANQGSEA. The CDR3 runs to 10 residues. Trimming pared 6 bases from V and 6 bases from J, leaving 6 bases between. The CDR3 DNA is TGCAGCGTGGGGGGCAATGAGCAGTTCTTC. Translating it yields CSVGGNEQFF.

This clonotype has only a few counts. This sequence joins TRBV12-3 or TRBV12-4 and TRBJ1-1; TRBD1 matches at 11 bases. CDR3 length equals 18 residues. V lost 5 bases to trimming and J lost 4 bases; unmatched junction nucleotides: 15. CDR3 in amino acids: CASSKIGQGALGRTEAFF. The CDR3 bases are TGTGCCAGCAGTAAAATCGGACAGGGGGCTTTAGGGCGCACTGAAGCTTTCTTT.